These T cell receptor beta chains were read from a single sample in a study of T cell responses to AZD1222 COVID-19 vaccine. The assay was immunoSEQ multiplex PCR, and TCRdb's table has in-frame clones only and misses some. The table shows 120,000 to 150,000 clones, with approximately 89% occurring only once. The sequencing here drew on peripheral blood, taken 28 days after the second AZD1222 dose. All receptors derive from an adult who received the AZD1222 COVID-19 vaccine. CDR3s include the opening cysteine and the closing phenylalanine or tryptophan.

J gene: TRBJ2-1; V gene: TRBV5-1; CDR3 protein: CASSLAGRVEQFF
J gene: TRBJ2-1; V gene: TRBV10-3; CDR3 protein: CAITEGLAGYNEQFF
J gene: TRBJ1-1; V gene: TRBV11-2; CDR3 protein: CASSSPRYTEAFF
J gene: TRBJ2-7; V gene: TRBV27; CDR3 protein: CASSLAGIGLYEQYF
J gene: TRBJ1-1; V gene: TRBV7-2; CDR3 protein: CASSLATGAPRTEAFF
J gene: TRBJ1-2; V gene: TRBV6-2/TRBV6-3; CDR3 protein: CASSRGDYGYTF
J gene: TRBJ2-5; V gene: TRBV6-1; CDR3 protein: CASSEFRDRVSQETQYF
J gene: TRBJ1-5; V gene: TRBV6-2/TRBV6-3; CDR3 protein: CASSYGPQGRSNQPQHF
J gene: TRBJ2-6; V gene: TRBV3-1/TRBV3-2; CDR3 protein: CASSWALSGANVLTF
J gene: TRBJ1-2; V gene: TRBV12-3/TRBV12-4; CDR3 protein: CASSRSTEYGYTF
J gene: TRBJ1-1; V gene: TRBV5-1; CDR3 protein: CASSFLIRRTRAEAFF
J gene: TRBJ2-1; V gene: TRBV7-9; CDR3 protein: CASSLTSGSSNEQFF
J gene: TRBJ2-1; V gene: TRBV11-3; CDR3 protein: CASSTGLGNNEQFF
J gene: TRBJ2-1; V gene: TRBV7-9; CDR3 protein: CASSLPASGVYEQFF
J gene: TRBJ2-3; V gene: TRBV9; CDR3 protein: CASSVDKQRGTDTQYF
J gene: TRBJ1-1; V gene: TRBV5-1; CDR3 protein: CASSLASMGARHTEAFF
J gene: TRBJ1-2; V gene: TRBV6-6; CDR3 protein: CASNILGDYGYTF
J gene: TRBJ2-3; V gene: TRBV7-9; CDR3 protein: CASSSGLSTDTQYF
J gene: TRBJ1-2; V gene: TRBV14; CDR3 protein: CASSQSLNYGYTF
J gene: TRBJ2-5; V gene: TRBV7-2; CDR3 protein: CASSFGLQETQYF
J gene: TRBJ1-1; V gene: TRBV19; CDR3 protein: CASFVGIGTEAFF
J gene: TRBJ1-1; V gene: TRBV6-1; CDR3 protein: CASSEGTGPPSQAFF
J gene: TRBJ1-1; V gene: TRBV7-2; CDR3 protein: CASSFAGRGTEAFF
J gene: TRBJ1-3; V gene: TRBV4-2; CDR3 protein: CASSQGRGTGNTIYF
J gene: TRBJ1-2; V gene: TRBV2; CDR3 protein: CASRRAWPKAYGYTF
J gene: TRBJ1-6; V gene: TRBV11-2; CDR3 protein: CASSWSIPFSPLHF
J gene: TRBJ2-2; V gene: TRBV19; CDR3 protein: CASRTIQGTGELFF
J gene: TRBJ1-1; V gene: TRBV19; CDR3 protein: CASSMEMWTEAFF
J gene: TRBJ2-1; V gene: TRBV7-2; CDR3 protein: CASSLIHGNEQFF
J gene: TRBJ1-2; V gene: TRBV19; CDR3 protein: CASSIGDRRDRGYTF
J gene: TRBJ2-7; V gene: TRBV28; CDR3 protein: CASSSGEAFFHEQYF
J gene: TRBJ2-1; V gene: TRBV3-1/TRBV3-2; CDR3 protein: CASSQPPRDEVHEQFF
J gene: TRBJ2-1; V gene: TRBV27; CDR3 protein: CASTSRISYNEQFF
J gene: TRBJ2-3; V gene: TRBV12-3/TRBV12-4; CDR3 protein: CASMASDTQYF
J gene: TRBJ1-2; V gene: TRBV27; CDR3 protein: CASSPDRGNGYTF
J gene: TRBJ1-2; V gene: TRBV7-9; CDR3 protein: CASSSRDYGYTF
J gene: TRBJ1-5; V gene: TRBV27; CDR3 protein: CASSWGGNQPQHF
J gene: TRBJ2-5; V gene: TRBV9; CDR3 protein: CASTKGGLAGKETQYF
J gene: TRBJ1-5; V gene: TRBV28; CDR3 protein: CASSLFTGYSNQPQHF
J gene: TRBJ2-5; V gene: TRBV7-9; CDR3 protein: CASARGLSDETQYF
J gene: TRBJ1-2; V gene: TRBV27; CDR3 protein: CASSHSTGGDYGYTF